These T cell receptor beta chains were read from a single sample in a study of OX40 agonist ivuxolimab in advanced cancers. Assay used: immunoSEQ multiplex PCR; TCRdb lists only in-frame clones, some missing. The sample lists about 40,000 clones, about 88% occurring once. Material: CD4+ or CD8+ T cells sorted from blood, obtained in a trial of the OX40 agonist ivuxolimab. The receptors were gathered from an adult with an advanced solid tumor such as melanoma, head and neck, liver or kidney cancer. Each CDR3 is given with its conserved first and last residue. Expanded clones are given a class, and other clones once, few, many or no size at all.

v_gene	abundance	CDR3aa
TRBV6-5	-	CASSYGTGNTGELFF
TRBV6-6	-	CASSRSGNQPQHF
TRBV27	-	CASSPTLSNQPQHF
TRBV6-1	-	CASSEMGTLNTGELFF
TRBV29-1	-	CSVAAGGVYGYTF
TRBV27	-	CASSPQTGLAYEQYF
TRBV6-1	-	CASSKFSGREETQYF
TRBV11-2	-	CASSWGLAGGNEQFF
TRBV30	-	CAWASGGFTYEQYF
TRBV7-6	-	CASSLRDTGELFF
TRBV27	-	CASSLSGSTATEAFF
TRBV5-1	-	CASSLQGPPNEKLFF
TRBV6-6	-	CASSYSSNQPQHF
TRBV7-9	few	CASSSHRLTEAFF
TRBV27	-	CASSLDILNEQFF
TRBV6-5	few	CASRPTNGLSGEQFF
TRBV9	-	CASSVGTLPSADTQYF
TRBV5-1	once	CASSPAASGRANEQFF
TRBV11-3	once	CASSLDLGGWETQYF
TRBV13	-	CASSSQGNQPQHF
TRBV5-1	-	CASSWTGRASYEQYF
TRBV7-9	-	CASIERTDFHILSTDTQYF
TRBV19	once	CASSVNSNTEAFF
TRBV27	-	CASSFGGAVNEQFF
TRBV27	-	CASSPAGPHYGYTF
TRBV6-6	-	CASSYSEYQPQHF
TRBV19	-	CASSKPPGLGNYNEQFF
TRBV6-6	-	CASRSSGPFYF
TRBV27	-	CASSHYSGANVLTF
TRBV5-6	-	CASRTSTYEQYF
TRBV29-1	once	CSTLGKTGGGRETQYF
TRBV29-1	-	CSVELGGRADSYEQYF
TRBV11-3	-	CASKTGFGELFF